A selection of T cell receptor beta chains follows, all from one sample in a study of blood T cells in healthy people across ages. TCRdb re-called the 5' RACE reads through MiXCR, storing one row per CDR3 protein. The profile shows hundreds of thousands of distinct CDR3 sequences, about 28% of them singletons. Sequencing was carried out using blood. The source is a woman over 75 in good health. CDR3s include the opening cysteine and the closing phenylalanine or tryptophan. Each record gives: D gene, J gene, clone size, V gene, CDR3 DNA, CDR3 protein. The D gene is left open where the match is weak. Clone size appears in some rows only: once, few, many, or a class for an expanded clone.

d_gene: NA
j_gene: TRBJ1-6
abundance: few
v_gene: TRBV6-5
CDR3nt: TGTGCCAGCAGTTTAGAAGAGGAATGGGGGGATAATTCACCCCTCCACTTT
CDR3aa: CASSLEEEWGDNSPLHF

d_gene: NA
j_gene: TRBJ2-5
abundance: many
v_gene: TRBV27
CDR3nt: TGTGCCAGCGGCAATAGAGGAGAGACCCAGTACTTC
CDR3aa: CASGNRGETQYF

d_gene: TRBD1
j_gene: TRBJ2-7
abundance: many
v_gene: TRBV5-1
CDR3nt: TGCGCCAGCAGTCGTTCAGGGACAGGGGGAAGAAAAGAGCAGTACTTC
CDR3aa: CASSRSGTGGRKEQYF

d_gene: TRBD2
j_gene: TRBJ2-2
abundance: few
v_gene: TRBV28
CDR3nt: TGTGCCAGCAGTTTATGGTCAGGACTAGCAGTTAACACCGGGGAGCTGTTTTTT
CDR3aa: CASSLWSGLAVNTGELFF

d_gene: NA
j_gene: TRBJ2-2
abundance: few
v_gene: TRBV20-1
CDR3nt: TGCAGTGCTGGAGTCGCGGGAACCACGAACACCGGGGAGCTGTTTTTT
CDR3aa: CSAGVAGTTNTGELFF

d_gene: TRBD2
j_gene: TRBJ2-3
abundance: NA
v_gene: TRBV7-7
CDR3nt: TGTGCTAGCAGCCCAGGGACTAGCGGGGGGCAAGATACACAGTATTTT
CDR3aa: CASSPGTSGGQDTQYF

d_gene: TRBD1
j_gene: TRBJ1-2
abundance: many
v_gene: TRBV4-2
CDR3nt: TGTGCCAGCAGCCAAGAGGCAGGGGGCTTCTACACCTTC
CDR3aa: CASSQEAGGFYTF

d_gene: TRBD1
j_gene: TRBJ1-5
abundance: NA
v_gene: TRBV4-2
CDR3nt: TGTGCCAGCAGCCAAGATGTAGGACAGGGGGATCGGCCCCAGCATTTT
CDR3aa: CASSQDVGQGDRPQHF

d_gene: NA
j_gene: TRBJ1-5
abundance: NA
v_gene: TRBV4-2
CDR3nt: TGTGCCAGCAGCCAAGATGGGGGAAGGGGCAATCAGCCCCAGCATTTT
CDR3aa: CASSQDGGRGNQPQHF

d_gene: NA
j_gene: TRBJ2-7
abundance: many
v_gene: TRBV4-1
CDR3nt: TGCGCCAGCAGCCAAGAGATTGGTCGGGATGACCGCCTATACGAGCAGTACTTC
CDR3aa: CASSQEIGRDDRLYEQYF

d_gene: NA
j_gene: TRBJ2-6
abundance: many
v_gene: TRBV5-1
CDR3nt: TGCGCCAGCAGCCCAATGAAGGCCAACGTCCTGACTTTC
CDR3aa: CASSPMKANVLTF

d_gene: NA
j_gene: TRBJ2-7
abundance: NA
v_gene: TRBV20-1
CDR3nt: TGCAGTGCTAGAGAGCCGGGTACGGTCGGCGAGCAGTACTTC
CDR3aa: CSAREPGTVGEQYF

d_gene: TRBD1
j_gene: TRBJ1-4
abundance: NA
v_gene: TRBV6-6
CDR3nt: TGTGCCAGCAGTTACCGGGACAGGGCGGAAAAACTGTTTTTT
CDR3aa: CASSYRDRAEKLFF

d_gene: NA
j_gene: TRBJ1-4
abundance: many
v_gene: TRBV20-1
CDR3nt: TGCAGTGCTAGCCACGGAGGGGAAAAACTGTTTTTT
CDR3aa: CSASHGGEKLFF

d_gene: NA
j_gene: TRBJ2-5
abundance: few
v_gene: TRBV6-2/TRBV6-3
CDR3nt: TGTGCCAGCAGTTGGACAGCGGAGACCCAGTACTTC
CDR3aa: CASSWTAETQYF

d_gene: NA
j_gene: TRBJ1-4
abundance: NA
v_gene: TRBV6-5
CDR3nt: TGTGCCGTCGGGCGGGCAACTAATGAAAAACGGTTTTTT
CDR3aa: CAVGRATNEKRFF

d_gene: NA
j_gene: TRBJ1-2
abundance: few
v_gene: TRBV5-6
CDR3nt: TGTGCCAGCAGCCTGCTAGGGGGGGGCTTGGTTGGTTACACCTTC
CDR3aa: CASSLLGGGLVGYTF

d_gene: TRBD2
j_gene: TRBJ2-5
abundance: NA
v_gene: TRBV10-3
CDR3nt: TGTGCCATCGGGCGGGGGGCCATTCAAGAGACCCAGTACTTC
CDR3aa: CAIGRGAIQETQYF

d_gene: NA
j_gene: TRBJ2-3
abundance: NA
v_gene: TRBV20-1
CDR3nt: TGCAGTGCTAGAGAGCGGTTCCGCACAGATACGCAGTATTTT
CDR3aa: CSARERFRTDTQYF

d_gene: NA
j_gene: TRBJ2-2
abundance: few
v_gene: TRBV24-1
CDR3nt: TGTGCCACCAGTCAAACGGGGAGTAAAGCCGGGGAGCTGTTTTTT
CDR3aa: CATSQTGSKAGELFF

d_gene: TRBD1
j_gene: TRBJ1-2
abundance: many
v_gene: TRBV12-3/TRBV12-4
CDR3nt: TGTGCCAGCAGTCAGGGACAGGGGGGCTATGGCTACACCTTC
CDR3aa: CASSQGQGGYGYTF

d_gene: NA
j_gene: TRBJ1-1
abundance: many
v_gene: TRBV20-1
CDR3nt: TGCAGTGCTAGGGTTGGTGGGAAGACTGAAGCTTTCTTT
CDR3aa: CSARVGGKTEAFF